This note documents a single T cell receptor (beta chain) sequence. The data were taken from a study of blood T cell repertoires in COVID-19. Study details: Spain, Italy and the United States supplied samples that represented acute and convalescent COVID-19. PBMCs, B-cell-depleted T cells, or T cells provided the cDNA or gDNA that made up the material.

Enrolled during active infection, Seattle patients were then followed longitudinally. The ends lost 3 bases at V and 5 bases at J; junction bases unmatched: 7. Germline V gene lookup returns CDR1 MGHRA and CDR2 YSYEKL. The CDR3 has 14 residues. As originally analysed: Amplification of reference gene primers was used by the study to estimate nucleated cell counts. Assay: immunoSEQ multiplex PCR; the TCRdb copy retains only in-frame clones and omits some. V, J and clone size are those of that table, while D and trimming were read from the DNA. The sample gives 300,000 to 400,000 clones, 75% to 90% of which show up once; 2.5% to 3% is in the top ten.

Sample: peripheral blood. The receptor was derived from a woman in her 30s with COVID-19, enrolled during active disease. V usage is TRBV4-1 and J usage is TRBJ2-7; 7 bases fit TRBD2. CDR3 region: CASSQGGEVHEQYF. DNA for the CDR3: TGCGCCAGCAGCCAGGGGGGGGAGGTCCACGAGCAGTACTTC.